Listed below are T cell receptor beta chains from one sample, sequenced in a study of cytomegalovirus exposure and HLA in healthy donors. The data were produced by immunoSEQ multiplex PCR, yet TCRdb's version contains in-frame clones alone and is incomplete. The table shows around 100,000 clones, with 65% to 85% occurring only once. Sequencing input: PBMCs. The origin of the receptors is a man between 45 and 60 years old in good health and CMV-seropositive. CDR3s include the opening cysteine and the closing phenylalanine or tryptophan. A D gene is named only where the DNA matches it firmly. Clone size is stated in some rows and not others, as once, few, many or a class when expanded.

cdr3_nt | cdr3_aa | d_call | j_call | v_call | clone_size
TGTGCCAGCAGCATAAACGATCTACGGGGGAACACTGAAGCTTTCTTT | CASSINDLRGNTEAFF | - | TRBJ1-1 | TRBV21-1 | -
TGTGCCAGCAGTCGGGACAGTAATGAAAAACTGTTTTTT | CASSRDSNEKLFF | TRBD1 | TRBJ1-4 | TRBV6-6 | -
TGTGCCAGCAGTTTATGGGACAACCTCAGGGGACTAGCGGGAGGATTAAGCTACAATGAGCAGTTCTTC | CASSLWDNLRGLAGGLSYNEQFF | TRBD2 | TRBJ2-1 | TRBV28 | -
TGTGCCAGCAGCGTCCAGGGGAGGGATGAGCAGTTCTTC | CASSVQGRDEQFF | - | TRBJ2-1 | TRBV9 | -
TGTGCCATCAACGACAGGGGGGATCATGGCTACACCTTC | CAINDRGDHGYTF | TRBD1 | TRBJ1-2 | TRBV10-3 | -
TGTGCCTGGAGTACTTCCCAGGGAACGCAGTATTTT | CAWSTSQGTQYF | - | TRBJ2-3 | TRBV30 | -
TGTGCCACCTTTCCGTTCGGGGGGGCAAGCACAGATACGCAGTATTTT | CATFPFGGASTDTQYF | TRBD2 | TRBJ2-3 | TRBV10-3 | -
TGTGCCAGCAGAGTACCGGGACACTACGAGCAGTACTTC | CASRVPGHYEQYF | - | TRBJ2-7 | TRBV2 | -
TGCAGCGTTATCCCGGGACAGGGCTACGAGCAGTACTTC | CSVIPGQGYEQYF | TRBD1 | TRBJ2-7 | TRBV29-1 | -
TGTGCCAGCAGTCCGGAGAGGAACACTGAAGCTTTCTTT | CASSPERNTEAFF | - | TRBJ1-1 | TRBV28 | -
TGTGCCAGCAGGGGGGACTGGGAGGCTAATGAGCAGTTCTTC | CASRGDWEANEQFF | - | TRBJ2-1 | TRBV6-5 | -
TGTGCCAGCTCACCACATGCGGGGATCCCCTATGGCTACACCTTC | CASSPHAGIPYGYTF | - | TRBJ1-2 | TRBV18 | medium-sized
TGTGCCAGCAGCGTAGTTAGTAGCGGCGTGGAGACCCAGTACTTC | CASSVVSSGVETQYF | - | TRBJ2-5 | TRBV9 | -
TGTGCCAGCAGCTTAGTCGGGACTAGCGGGAGCTACAATGAGCAGTTCTTC | CASSLVGTSGSYNEQFF | TRBD2 | TRBJ2-1 | TRBV5-6 | -
TGTGCCAGCAGCCCACATACAGGAAGGGTCCACGAGCAGTACTTC | CASSPHTGRVHEQYF | - | TRBJ2-7 | TRBV7-9 | -
TGCGCCAGCAGCTTGGACCCGCCCTTTTACGAGCAGTACTTC | CASSLDPPFYEQYF | - | TRBJ2-7 | TRBV5-1 | -
TGTGCCAGCAGTTTGGAAGGGAGCAGCAATCAGCCCCAGCATTTT | CASSLEGSSNQPQHF | - | TRBJ1-5 | TRBV27 | -
TGTGCCAGCAGCCCCCTACTAGCGGACCCAAGGGGGACAGATACGCAGTATTTT | CASSPLLADPRGTDTQYF | TRBD2 | TRBJ2-3 | TRBV7-6 | -
TGTGCCAGTAGTTCCGCCGGCGGGACCGACGAGCAGTACTTC | CASSSAGGTDEQYF | - | TRBJ2-7 | TRBV19 | -
TGTGCCAGCAGCAAGCAGGGGACAGGACGCTATGGCTACACCTTC | CASSKQGTGRYGYTF | TRBD1 | TRBJ1-2 | TRBV11-2 | -
TGTGCCAGCAGTCAGATGTCAGGGCCCTCCTACAATGAGCAGTTCTTC | CASSQMSGPSYNEQFF | - | TRBJ2-1 | TRBV6-7 | -
TGTGCCAGCAGTACCCGGGGGGGTGTAGGGTATGAAGCTTTCTTT | CASSTRGGVGYEAFF | - | TRBJ1-1 | TRBV28 | -
TGCGCCAGCAGCTTCACTAGTACCTACAATGAGCAGTTCTTC | CASSFTSTYNEQFF | - | TRBJ2-1 | TRBV5-1 | -
TGTGCCAGCCGCTCCTACGAGCAGTACTTC | CASRSYEQYF | - | TRBJ2-7 | TRBV19 | -
TGTGCCAGCAGACAGGGAGCGGGATACGAGCAGTACTTC | CASRQGAGYEQYF | - | TRBJ2-7 | TRBV7-6 | few
TGTGCCAGCAGTGGGGCTACAGGGCCCAGCACAGATACGCAGTATTTT | CASSGATGPSTDTQYF | - | TRBJ2-3 | TRBV6-6 | -
TGTGCCAGCAGCCCACAGGGGGCGGGCACCGGGGAGCTGTTTTTT | CASSPQGAGTGELFF | TRBD1 | TRBJ2-2 | TRBV5-6 | -
TGTGCCAGCAGCCTGCTGTCGGCCCGGGACACCGGGGAGCTGTTTTTT | CASSLLSARDTGELFF | - | TRBJ2-2 | TRBV7-8 | -
TGCACCAGCAGCCAAGATCGGATGCAAGACAGCCGCTCTGGAAACACCATATATTTT | CTSSQDRMQDSRSGNTIYF | - | TRBJ1-3 | TRBV1 | few